This T cell receptor (beta chain) originates from a study of T cell responses to AZD1222 COVID-19 vaccine. This CDR3 is built from 17 residues. The germline V gene encodes CDR1 SSHAT and CDR2 FNYEAQ (reference sequence). Trimming cost V 0 bases and J 0 bases; bases outside gene matches: 3. Produced via immunoSEQ multiplex PCR; TCRdb's table is partial and in-frame only. The sample comprises about 98,000 clones, roughly 84% of which are singletons, and over 15% rests with the top ten. The clonotype was recovered from an adult in good health. Sequencing was performed on peripheral blood, taken on day 0 of AZD1222 vaccination. The genes are TRBV7-7 and TRBJ2-1; TRBD1 agrees at 9 bases. CDR3 sequence: CASSLAGQGSSYNEQFF. The DNA of the CDR3 is TGTGCCAGCAGCTTAGCAGGACAGGGGAGCTCCTACAATGAGCAGTTCTTC.